This note documents a single T cell receptor (beta chain) sequence. Its specificity is not known. Quantitative 5'-RACE with molecular barcodes was used to make the TCR beta libraries. TCRdb re-analysed the 5' RACE reads in MiXCR, keeping a single row per CDR3 protein. The table has some 240,000 distinct CDR3 sequences, approximately 24% seen once; the top ten hold 0.6% to 0.75%. These data are taken from a study of CD8 T cells in ankylosing spondylitis. Study-level points and caveats: From matched ankylosing spondylitis synovial fluid, disease-linked clones were reportedly recovered at significantly enriched levels. CD8+ cells made up the disease-linked clones, which were relatively rare in peripheral blood. It appeared that ankylosing spondylitis blood was characterized by a TCR beta motif of 8 or 9 highly homologous variants.

This TCR was sampled from a male donor with ankylosing spondylitis or in good health (not recorded which). Sample: blood, either unsorted or a sorted T cell fraction (not recorded which).

The CDR3 DNA sequence: TGTGCCATCTCTCAAGCCCAAGAGACCCAGTACTTC. Its translation is CAISQAQETQYF. The chain carries TRBV10-3 and TRBJ2-5; D not certain. This CDR3 has 12 residues. Per germline, CDR1 ENHRY and CDR2 SYGVKD. V was pared by 8 bases and J by 1 base, with 8 bases between.